One T cell receptor (beta chain) is described in this entry. Antigen specificity is unknown. 13 Jbeta primers and 60 Vbeta primers were used for the PCR. Using immunoSEQ multiplex PCR, the repertoire was profiled, and TCRdb retains in-frame clones only, with some absent. The sample has some 140,000 clones. These data belong to a study of cytomegalovirus exposure and HLA in healthy donors. Findings and limits, study-wide: As a later analysis revealed, most CMV-associated TCR beta chains appeared HLA-restricted. An Asian-associated ancestry cluster reportedly showed fewer N-insertions than the roughly 670-donor mean in a later analysis.

The receptor was isolated from a woman aged 60-70 years in good health and CMV-seronegative. Input material: PBMCs.

As DNA, the CDR3 is TGTGCCAGCAGCCCTAGTGCTAATACGCAGTATTTT. It yields the protein CASSPSANTQYF. This chain links TRBV7-9 with TRBJ2-3; D remains ambiguous. V dropped 5 bases and J dropped 7 bases, with 10 bases sitting between them. The germline gives CDR1 SEHNR, CDR2 FQNEAQ (reference sequence). This CDR3 region has 12 residues.